The 18 T cell receptor beta chains presented below share a single source sample, sequenced in a study of CD8 T cells in Susac syndrome. Random hexamers served to reverse transcribe roughly 0.45 to 1 ug RNA. Each CDR3 protein is one row after TCRdb ran MiXCR on the immunoSEQ multiplex PCR reads. The data hold about 430,000 distinct CDR3 sequences, with 85% observed a single time. Sequenced: CD8+ T cells from PBMCs. Receptors originate from a human donor with multiple sclerosis.

This clonotype was recorded only once. J is TRBJ2-7 and V is TRBV19; D may be TRBD2 (5 bases). The germline V gene encodes CDR1 LNHDA and CDR2 SQIVND (reference sequence). Trimming shortened V by 4 bases and J by 6 bases, and 19 bases separated the two germline ends. The CDR3 contains 15 residues. As DNA, the CDR3 is TGTGCCAGTAGTAACCTACTAGACGGTCTAGCCGAGCAGTACTTC. Translation gives CASSNLLDGLAEQYF.

This clonotype was detected only a few times. Here the CDR3 reads CASSTGGSYNEQFF. The CDR3 DNA reads as TGTGCCAGTAGTACGGGGGGCTCCTACAATGAGCAGTTCTTC. The chain joins TRBV19 to TRBJ2-1; the match to TRBD2 covers 7 bases. The CDR3 consists of 14 residues. Germline V gene data show CDR1 as LNHDA and CDR2 as SQIVND (reference sequence). V lost 4 bases and J lost 0; bases outside the gene matches: 0.

This chain joins TRBV4-1 and TRBJ1-1; the D gene is possibly TRBD1 (6 bases). The V gene lost 5 bases and the J gene lost 10 bases, with 14 bases spanning the gap. The germline V gene has CDR1 MGHRA and CDR2 YSYEKL. The CDR3 has 12 residues. CDR3 protein: CASSSQGPIAFF. The DNA for the CDR3 is TGCGCCAGCAGCTCTCAGGGGCCTATAGCTTTCTTT.

This sequence joins TRBV12-3 or TRBV12-4 and TRBJ2-2, with D perhaps matching TRBD1 (6 bases). The CDR3 length is 15 residues. The V gene lost 6 bases and the J gene lost 7 bases, with 18 bases spanning the gap. In DNA form, the CDR3 reads TGTGCCAGCAGCCAAACCGGGCCCAGGGGCGGGGAGCTGTTTTTT. It yields the protein CASSQTGPRGGELFF.

V is TRBV10-3 and J is TRBJ1-1; D gene uncertain. The CDR3 contains 16 residues. The germline V and J ends were trimmed by 0 bases and 0 bases, with 11 bases remaining between them. Germline-derived CDR1 and CDR2 are ENHRY and SYGVKD. DNA of the CDR3: TGTGCCATCAGTGAGTCCCCTGCAGACATGAACACTGAAGCTTTCTTT. Translating gives CAISESPADMNTEAFF.

CDR3 sequence: CASSQTGGHGYEQYF. As DNA, the CDR3 is TGTGCCAGCAGCCAGACAGGGGGCCACGGCTACGAGCAGTACTTC. V and J are TRBV3-1 and TRBJ2-7; 10 bases are a match to TRBD1. V lost 3 bases, J lost 3 bases, and 5 bases stayed unmatched. CDR1 is LGHDT, CDR2 YNNKEL, per germline (reference sequence). This CDR3 contains 15 residues.

The rearrangement uses TRBV6-1 and TRBJ2-6; 7 bases are shared with TRBD2. CDR1 is MNHNS, CDR2 SASEGT, per germline. This CDR3 region has 16 residues. V gave up 4 bases and J gave up 0 bases; unmatched junction bases: 3. DNA of the CDR3: TGTGCCAGCAGTGGGGGGGGGATCTCTGGGGCCAACGTCCTGACTTTC. Its protein product is CASSGGGISGANVLTF.

V and J are TRBV30 and TRBJ2-7; D could derive from TRBD1 or TRBD2 (5 bases each). CDR3 length equals 14 residues. CDR1 and CDR2 from the germline V gene are GTSNPN and SVGIG (reference sequence). Between the trimmed V and J ends, which lost 0 bases and 0 bases, there was a span of 9 bases. DNA for the CDR3: TGTGCCTGGAGTGTGAGGGGCCTCTCCTACGAGCAGTACTTC. Translation gives CAWSVRGLSYEQYF.

This chain connects TRBV9 to TRBJ2-1; D unresolved. The CDR3 consists of 13 residues. Germline-derived CDR1 and CDR2 are SGDLS and YYNGEE. V shed 0 bases and J shed 6 bases, with 7 bases lying between them. In DNA form, the CDR3 reads TGTGCCAGCAGCGTAGTAAAGGGCAATGAGCAGTTCTTC. Translated: CASSVVKGNEQFF.

The chain recombines TRBV19 with TRBJ1-1; D gene unclear. V gave up 1 base and J gave up 2 bases, with 23 bases separating them. Per the germline V gene, CDR1 is LNHDA and CDR2 is SQIVND (reference sequence). The CDR3 is made up of 19 amino acids. The CDR3 reads CASSIVSGEDTPENTEAFF. The CDR3 DNA follows: TGTGCCAGTAGTATAGTATCGGGTGAAGATACCCCGGAAAACACTGAAGCTTTCTTT.

The chain recombines TRBV7-6 with TRBJ2-5; 7 nucleotides align to TRBD2. The germline gives CDR1 SGHVS, CDR2 FNYEAQ. The CDR3 is made up of 18 amino acids. V lost 3 bases and J lost 4; bases outside the gene matches: 17. DNA of the CDR3: TGTGCCAGCAGCTTCACTAGGTGGGAGCGGGGAAGAGGAGAGACCCAGTACTTC. Protein product: CASSFTRWERGRGETQYF.

The chain employs TRBV27 and TRBJ1-1; D not certain. Per germline, CDR1 MNHEY and CDR2 SMNVEV (reference sequence). With 4 bases removed from V and 10 bases from J, the gap between germline ends came to 10 bases. The CDR3 loop spans 11 amino acids. The CDR3 nucleotides are TGTGCCAGCAGTTCGGGAATACGAGCTTTCTTT. This translates into CASSSGIRAFF.

This chain links TRBV4-1 with TRBJ2-1; perhaps TRBD1 as D (6 bases). Germline V gene lookup returns CDR1 MGHRA and CDR2 YSYEKL. The CDR3 is 12 residues long. V gave up 7 bases and J gave up 8 bases, with 12 bases separating them. CDR3 residues: CASTLKGDEQFF. In DNA form, the CDR3 reads TGCGCCAGCACCCTGAAGGGGGATGAGCAGTTCTTC.

The rearrangement joins TRBV5-1 to TRBJ2-7; 8 bases match TRBD1. This CDR3 comprises 15 residues. In germline, CDR1 is SGHRS, CDR2 YFSETQ. J lost 6 bases, V lost 7 bases, and 15 bases had no gene match. The CDR3 region is CASGAQGAPSPEQYF. DNA of the CDR3: TGCGCCAGCGGCGCGCAGGGGGCCCCGTCGCCCGAGCAGTACTTC.

The chain has TRBV9 and TRBJ1-5; TRBD1 agrees at 8 bases. Germline CDR1 is SGDLS and CDR2 is YYNGEE. The length of the CDR3 is 15 residues. J lost 4 bases, V lost 5 bases, and 8 bases had no gene match. CDR3 bases: TGTGCCAGCAGTGAAGGGACAGGAGGTAATCAGCCCCAGCATTTT. Encoded protein: CASSEGTGGNQPQHF.

This chain's CDR3 is CASNFSAPGWIDNLGPITYEQYF. The CDR3 coding sequence is TGTGCCAGTAATTTTTCCGCCCCCGGCTGGATCGATAACCTTGGGCCGATTACCTACGAGCAGTACTTC. The chain has TRBV19 and TRBJ2-7; D gene ambiguous. Trimming pared 7 bases from V and 2 bases from J, leaving 42 bases between. From germline, CDR1 is LNHDA and CDR2 SQIVND (reference sequence). The CDR3 is 23 residues long.

The rearrangement links TRBV12-3 or TRBV12-4 to TRBJ1-2; 7 nucleotides agree with TRBD1. The ends lost 6 bases at V and 6 bases at J; junction bases unmatched: 7. CDR3 length: 13 amino acids. The chain's CDR3 is CASSSGTEDGYTF. The CDR3, as DNA: TGTGCCAGCAGCTCCGGGACAGAGGATGGCTACACCTTC.

This sequence joins TRBV2 and TRBJ2-5; maybe TRBD2 (6 bases). Germline V lookup: CDR1 SNHLY, CDR2 FYNNEI. The CDR3 is 14 amino acids. Trimming stripped 1 base from V and 2 bases from J, with 8 bases between. As DNA, the CDR3 is TGTGCCAGCAGTGAAGGGAGGGTTCAAGAGACCCAGTACTTC. Protein product: CASSEGRVQETQYF.